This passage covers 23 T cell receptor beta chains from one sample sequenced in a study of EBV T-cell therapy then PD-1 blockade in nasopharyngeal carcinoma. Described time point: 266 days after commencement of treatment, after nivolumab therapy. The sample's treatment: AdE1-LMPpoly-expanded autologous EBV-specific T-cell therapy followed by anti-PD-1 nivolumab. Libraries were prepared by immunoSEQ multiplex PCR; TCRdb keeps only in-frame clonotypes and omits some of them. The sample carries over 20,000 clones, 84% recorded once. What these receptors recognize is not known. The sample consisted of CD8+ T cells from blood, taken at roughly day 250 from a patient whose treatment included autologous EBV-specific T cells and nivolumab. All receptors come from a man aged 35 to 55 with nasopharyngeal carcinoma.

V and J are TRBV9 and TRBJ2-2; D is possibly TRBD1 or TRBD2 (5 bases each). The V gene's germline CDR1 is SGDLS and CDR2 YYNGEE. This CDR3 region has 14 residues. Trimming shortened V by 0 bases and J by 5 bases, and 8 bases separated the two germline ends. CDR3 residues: CASSVAGGTGELFF. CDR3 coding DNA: TGTGCCAGCAGCGTAGCTGGGGGAACCGGGGAGCTGTTTTTT.

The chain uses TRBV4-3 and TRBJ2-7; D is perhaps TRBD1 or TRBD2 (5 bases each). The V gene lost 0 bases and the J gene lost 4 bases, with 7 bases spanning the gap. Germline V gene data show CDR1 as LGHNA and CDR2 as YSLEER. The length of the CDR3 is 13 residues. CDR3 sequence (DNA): TGCGCCAGCAGCCAAGATGGGGGATACGAGCAGTACTTC. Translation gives CASSQDGGYEQYF.

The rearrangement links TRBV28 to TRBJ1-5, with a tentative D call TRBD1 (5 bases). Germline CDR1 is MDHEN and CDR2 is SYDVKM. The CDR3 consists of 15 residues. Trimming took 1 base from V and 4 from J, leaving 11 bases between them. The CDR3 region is CASSLSMGGNQPQHF. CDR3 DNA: TGTGCCAGCAGTTTATCTATGGGGGGAAATCAGCCCCAGCATTTT.

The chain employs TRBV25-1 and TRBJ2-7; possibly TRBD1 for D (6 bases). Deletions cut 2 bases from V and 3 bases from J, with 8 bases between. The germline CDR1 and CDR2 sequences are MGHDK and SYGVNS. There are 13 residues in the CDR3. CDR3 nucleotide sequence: TGTGCCAGCAGTGAAGACAGGAGCTACGAGCAGTACTTC. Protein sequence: CASSEDRSYEQYF.

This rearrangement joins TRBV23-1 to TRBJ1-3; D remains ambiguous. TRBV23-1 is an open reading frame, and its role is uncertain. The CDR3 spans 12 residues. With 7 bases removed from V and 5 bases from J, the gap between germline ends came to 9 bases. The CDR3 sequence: CASIEGRNTIYF. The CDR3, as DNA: TGCGCCAGCATCGAGGGCAGAAACACCATATATTTT.

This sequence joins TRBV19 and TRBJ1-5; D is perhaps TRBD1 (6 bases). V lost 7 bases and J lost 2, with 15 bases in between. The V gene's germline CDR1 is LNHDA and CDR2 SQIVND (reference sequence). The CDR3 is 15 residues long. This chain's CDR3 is CASKEQGSGNQPQHF. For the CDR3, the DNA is TGTGCCAGTAAGGAGCAGGGGAGCGGCAATCAGCCCCAGCATTTT. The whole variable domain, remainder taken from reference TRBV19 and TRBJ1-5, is DGGITQSPKYLFRKEGQNVTLSCEQNLNHDAMYWYRQDPGQGLRLIYYSQIVNDFQKGDIAEGYSVSREKKESFPLTVTSAQKNPTAFYLCASKEQGSGNQPQHFGDGTRLSIL.

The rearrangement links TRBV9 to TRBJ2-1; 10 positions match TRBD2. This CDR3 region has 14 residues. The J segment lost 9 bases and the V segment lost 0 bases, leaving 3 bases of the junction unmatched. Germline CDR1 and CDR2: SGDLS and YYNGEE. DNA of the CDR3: TGTGCCAGCAGCGTAGCAGCGGGGGGGCTTGAGCAGTTCTTC. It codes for CASSVAAGGLEQFF.

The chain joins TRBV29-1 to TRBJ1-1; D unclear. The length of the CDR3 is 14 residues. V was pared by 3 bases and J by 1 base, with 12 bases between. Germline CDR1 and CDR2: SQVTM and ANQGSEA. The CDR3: CSVEVIRWNTEAFF. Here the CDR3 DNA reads TGCAGCGTTGAGGTTATCCGATGGAACACTGAAGCTTTCTTT.

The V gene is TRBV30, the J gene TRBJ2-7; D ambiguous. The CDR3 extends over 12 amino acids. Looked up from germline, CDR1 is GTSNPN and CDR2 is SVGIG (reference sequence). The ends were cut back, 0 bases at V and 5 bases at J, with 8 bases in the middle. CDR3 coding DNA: TGTGCCTGGAGTGTATACAGCCACGAGCAGTACTTC. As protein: CAWSVYSHEQYF.

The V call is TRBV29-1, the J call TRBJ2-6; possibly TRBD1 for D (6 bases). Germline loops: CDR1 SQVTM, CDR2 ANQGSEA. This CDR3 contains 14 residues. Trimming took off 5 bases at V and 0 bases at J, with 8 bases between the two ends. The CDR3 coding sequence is TGCAGCGTTAGGGGGATCTCTGGGGCCAACGTCCTGACTTTC. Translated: CSVRGISGANVLTF.

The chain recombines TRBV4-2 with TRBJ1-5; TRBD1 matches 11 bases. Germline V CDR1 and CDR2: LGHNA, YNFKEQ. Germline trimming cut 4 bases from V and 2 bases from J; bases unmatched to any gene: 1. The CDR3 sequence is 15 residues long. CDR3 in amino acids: CASSRTGGGNQPQHF. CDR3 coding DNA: TGTGCCAGCAGCCGGACAGGGGGCGGCAATCAGCCCCAGCATTTT.

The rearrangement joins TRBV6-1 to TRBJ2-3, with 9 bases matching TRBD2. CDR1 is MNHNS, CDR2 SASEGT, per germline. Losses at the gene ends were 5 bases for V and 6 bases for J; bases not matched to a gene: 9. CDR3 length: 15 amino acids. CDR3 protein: CASSQRRGGEDTQYF. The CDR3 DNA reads TGTGCCAGCAGTCAGCGGCGGGGGGGGGAGGATACGCAGTATTTT.

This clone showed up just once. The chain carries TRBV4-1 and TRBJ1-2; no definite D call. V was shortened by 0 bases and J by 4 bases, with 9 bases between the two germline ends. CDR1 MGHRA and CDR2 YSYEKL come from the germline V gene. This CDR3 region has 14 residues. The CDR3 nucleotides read TGCGCCAGCAGCCAAGAAACGGTTCCCTATGGCTACACCTTC. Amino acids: CASSQETVPYGYTF.

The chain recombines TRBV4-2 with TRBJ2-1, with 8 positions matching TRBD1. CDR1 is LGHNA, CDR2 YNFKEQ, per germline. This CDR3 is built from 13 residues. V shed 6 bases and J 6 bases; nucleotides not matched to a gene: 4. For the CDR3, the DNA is TGTGCCAGCAGTTACGACAGGGGCAATGAGCAGTTCTTC. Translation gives CASSYDRGNEQFF.

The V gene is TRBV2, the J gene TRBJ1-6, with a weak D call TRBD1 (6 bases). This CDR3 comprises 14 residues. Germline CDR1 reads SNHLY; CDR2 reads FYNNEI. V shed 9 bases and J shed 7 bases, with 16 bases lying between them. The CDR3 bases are TGTGCCAGGGGAGGGGGGACGAAAAATTCACCCCTCCACTTT. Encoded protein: CARGGGTKNSPLHF.

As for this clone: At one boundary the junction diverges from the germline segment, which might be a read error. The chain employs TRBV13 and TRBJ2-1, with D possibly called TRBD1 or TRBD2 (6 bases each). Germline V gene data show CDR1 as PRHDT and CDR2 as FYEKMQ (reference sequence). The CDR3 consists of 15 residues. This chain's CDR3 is CASSVGGGSYNEQFF. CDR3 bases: TGTGCCAGCAGCGTAGGAGGGGGCTCCTACAATGAGCAGTTCTTC.

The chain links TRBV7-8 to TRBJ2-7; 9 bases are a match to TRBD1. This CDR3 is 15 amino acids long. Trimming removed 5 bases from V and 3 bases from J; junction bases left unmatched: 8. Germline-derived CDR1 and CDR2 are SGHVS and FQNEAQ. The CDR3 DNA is TGTGCCAGCAGCCCCGGGACAGGGAAAAACTACGAGCAGTACTTC. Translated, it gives CASSPGTGKNYEQYF.

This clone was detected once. The CDR3 loop is CASSQRPLRDGYTF. For the CDR3, the DNA is TGTGCCAGCAGCCAACGGCCACTCCGGGATGGCTACACCTTC. The chain uses TRBV5-6 and TRBJ1-2; D unresolved. The CDR3 consists of 14 residues. V shed 4 bases and J shed 6 bases, with 16 bases lying between them. Germline V gene data show CDR1 as SGHDT and CDR2 as YYEEEE. Filled out from reference TRBV5-6 and TRBJ1-2, the complete variable domain reads DAGVTQSPTHLIKTRGQQVTLRCSPKSGHDTVSWYQQALGQGPQFIFQYYEEEERQRGNFPDRFSGHQFPNYSSELNVNALLLGDSALYLCASSQRPLRDGYTFGSGTRLTVV.

In DNA form, the CDR3 reads TGCGCCAGCAGCCAAGATCGCGGCGGGGGGGCCTTGGAGCAGTTCTTC. Translation: CASSQDRGGGALEQFF. This chain connects TRBV4-3 to TRBJ2-1; 9 bases are a match to TRBD2. The junction had 10 bases not matched to a gene; V was cut back by 0 bases and J by 10 bases. The CDR3 runs to 16 residues. CDR1 is LGHNA and CDR2 is YSLEER in the germline V gene.

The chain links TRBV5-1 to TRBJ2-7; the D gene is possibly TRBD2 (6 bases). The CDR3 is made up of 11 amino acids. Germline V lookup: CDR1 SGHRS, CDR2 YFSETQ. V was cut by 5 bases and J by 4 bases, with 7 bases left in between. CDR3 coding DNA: TGCGCCAGCAGGACTAGTTACGAGCAGTACTTC. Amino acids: CASRTSYEQYF.

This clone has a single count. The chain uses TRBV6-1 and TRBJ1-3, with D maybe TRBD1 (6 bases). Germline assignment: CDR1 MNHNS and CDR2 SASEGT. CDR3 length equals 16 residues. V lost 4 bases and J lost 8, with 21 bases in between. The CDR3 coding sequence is TGTGCCAGCAGTGGAGGGAAGGGACCGGGGGCGGACACCATATATTTT. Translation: CASSGGKGPGADTIYF.

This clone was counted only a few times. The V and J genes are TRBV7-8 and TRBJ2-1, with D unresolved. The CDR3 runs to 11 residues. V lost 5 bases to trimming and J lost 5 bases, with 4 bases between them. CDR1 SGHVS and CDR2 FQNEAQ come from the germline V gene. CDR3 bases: TGTGCCAGCAGCACGAACAATGAGCAGTTCTTC. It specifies CASSTNNEQFF.

In DNA, the CDR3 is TGTGCCAGCAGCTTATACCCTAGTGGTTCCCCGGATACGCAGTATTTT. It yields the protein CASSLYPSGSPDTQYF. The genes are TRBV7-3 and TRBJ2-3; no clear D gene. Germline V gene lookup returns CDR1 SGHTA and CDR2 FQGTGA. CDR3 length: 16 residues. V lost 2 bases to trimming and J lost 6 bases, with 18 bases between them.